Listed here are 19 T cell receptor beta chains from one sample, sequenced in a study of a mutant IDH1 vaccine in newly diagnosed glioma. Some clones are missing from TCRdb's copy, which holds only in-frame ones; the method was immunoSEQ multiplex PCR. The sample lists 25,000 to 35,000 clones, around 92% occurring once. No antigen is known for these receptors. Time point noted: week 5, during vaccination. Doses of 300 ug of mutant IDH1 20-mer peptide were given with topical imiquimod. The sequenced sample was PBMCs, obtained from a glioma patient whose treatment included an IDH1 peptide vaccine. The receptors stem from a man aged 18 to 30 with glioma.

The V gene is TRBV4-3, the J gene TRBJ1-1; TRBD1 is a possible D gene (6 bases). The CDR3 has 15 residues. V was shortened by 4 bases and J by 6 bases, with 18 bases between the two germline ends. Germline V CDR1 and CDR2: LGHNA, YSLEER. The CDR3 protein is CASSRLSTGRAEAFF. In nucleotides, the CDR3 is TGCGCCAGCAGCCGGCTAAGTACAGGGAGAGCTGAAGCTTTCTTT.

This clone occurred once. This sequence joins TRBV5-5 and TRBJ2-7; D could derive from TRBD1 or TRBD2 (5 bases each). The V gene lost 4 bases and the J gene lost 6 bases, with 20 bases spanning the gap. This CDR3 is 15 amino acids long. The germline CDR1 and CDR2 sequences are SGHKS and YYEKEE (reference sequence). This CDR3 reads CASSLGTVVRPEQYF. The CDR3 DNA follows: TGTGCCAGCAGCCTCGGGACGGTCGTCAGGCCCGAGCAGTACTTC.

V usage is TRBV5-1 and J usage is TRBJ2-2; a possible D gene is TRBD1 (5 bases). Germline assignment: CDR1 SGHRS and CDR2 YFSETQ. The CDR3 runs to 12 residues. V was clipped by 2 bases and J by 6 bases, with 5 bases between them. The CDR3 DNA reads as TGCGCCAGCAGCTTCAGGGCCGGGGAGCTGTTTTTT. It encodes CASSFRAGELFF.

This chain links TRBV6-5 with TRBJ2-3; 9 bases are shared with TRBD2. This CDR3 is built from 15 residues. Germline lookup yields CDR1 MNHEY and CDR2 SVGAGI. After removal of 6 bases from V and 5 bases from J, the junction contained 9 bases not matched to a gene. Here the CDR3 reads CASRPGREGGDTQYF. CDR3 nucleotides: TGTGCCAGCAGACCGGGGCGGGAGGGAGGAGATACGCAGTATTTT.

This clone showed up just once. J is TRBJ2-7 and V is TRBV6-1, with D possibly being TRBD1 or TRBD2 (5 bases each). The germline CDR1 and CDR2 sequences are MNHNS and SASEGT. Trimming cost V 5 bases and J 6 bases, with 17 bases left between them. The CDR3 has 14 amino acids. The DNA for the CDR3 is TGTGCCAGCAGTATATCAGGGAGAGGGAGCGAGCAGTACTTC. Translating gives CASSISGRGSEQYF.

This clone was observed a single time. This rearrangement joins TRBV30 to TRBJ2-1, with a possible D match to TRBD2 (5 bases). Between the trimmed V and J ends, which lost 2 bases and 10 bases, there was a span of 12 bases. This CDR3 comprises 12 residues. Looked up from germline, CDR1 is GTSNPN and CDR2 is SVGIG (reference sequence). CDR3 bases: TGTGCCTGGAGTCAGGAGGCGCCCGAGCAGTTCTTC. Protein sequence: CAWSQEAPEQFF.

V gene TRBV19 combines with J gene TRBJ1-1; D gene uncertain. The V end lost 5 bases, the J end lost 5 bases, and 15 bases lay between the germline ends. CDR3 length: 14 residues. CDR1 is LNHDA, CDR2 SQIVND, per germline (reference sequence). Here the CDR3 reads CASSSTGLGTEAFF. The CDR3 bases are TGTGCCAGTAGTTCAACCGGACTGGGAACTGAAGCTTTCTTT.

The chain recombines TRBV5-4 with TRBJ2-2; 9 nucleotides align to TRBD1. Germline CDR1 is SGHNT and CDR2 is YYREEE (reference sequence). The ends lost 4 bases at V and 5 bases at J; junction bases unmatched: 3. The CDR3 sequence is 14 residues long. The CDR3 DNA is TGTGCCAGCAGCCAGACAGGGGGGACCGGGGAGCTGTTTTTT. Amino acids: CASSQTGGTGELFF. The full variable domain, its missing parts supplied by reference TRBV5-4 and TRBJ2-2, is ETGVTQSPTHLIKTRGQQVTLRCSSQSGHNTVSWYQQALGQGPQFIFQYYREEENGRGNFPPRFSGLQFPNYSSELNVNALELDDSALYLCASSQTGGTGELFFGEGSRLTVL.

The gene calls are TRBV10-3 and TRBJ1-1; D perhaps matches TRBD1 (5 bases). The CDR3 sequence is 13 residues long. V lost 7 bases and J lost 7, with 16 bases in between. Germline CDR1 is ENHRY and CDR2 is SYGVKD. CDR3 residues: CAITQDSYLEAFF. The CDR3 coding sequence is TGTGCCATCACCCAAGACAGTTACCTTGAAGCTTTCTTT.

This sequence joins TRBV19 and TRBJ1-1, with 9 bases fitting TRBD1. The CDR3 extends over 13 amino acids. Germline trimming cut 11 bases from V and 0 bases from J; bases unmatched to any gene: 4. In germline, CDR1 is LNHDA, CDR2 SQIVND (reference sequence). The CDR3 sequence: CASGTGMNTEAFF. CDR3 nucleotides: TGTGCCTCCGGGACAGGGATGAACACTGAAGCTTTCTTT.

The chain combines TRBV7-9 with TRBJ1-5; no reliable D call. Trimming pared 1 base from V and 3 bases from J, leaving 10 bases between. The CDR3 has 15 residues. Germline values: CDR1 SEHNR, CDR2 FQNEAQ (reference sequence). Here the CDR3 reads CASSLGGRFNQPQHF. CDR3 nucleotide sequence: TGTGCCAGCAGCTTAGGTGGACGGTTCAATCAGCCCCAGCATTTT.

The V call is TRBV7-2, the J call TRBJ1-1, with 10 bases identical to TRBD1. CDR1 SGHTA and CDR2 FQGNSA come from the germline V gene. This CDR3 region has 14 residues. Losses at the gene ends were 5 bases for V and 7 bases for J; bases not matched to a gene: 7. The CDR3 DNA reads TGTGCCAGCAGCGCAGACAGGGGGCAAAATGAAGCTTTCTTT. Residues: CASSADRGQNEAFF.

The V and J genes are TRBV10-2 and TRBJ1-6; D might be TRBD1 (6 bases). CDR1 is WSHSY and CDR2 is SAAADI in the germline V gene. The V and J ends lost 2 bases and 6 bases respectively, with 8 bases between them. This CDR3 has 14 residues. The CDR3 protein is CASSEAGANSPLHF. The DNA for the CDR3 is TGCGCCAGCAGTGAGGCGGGGGCTAATTCACCCCTCCACTTT.

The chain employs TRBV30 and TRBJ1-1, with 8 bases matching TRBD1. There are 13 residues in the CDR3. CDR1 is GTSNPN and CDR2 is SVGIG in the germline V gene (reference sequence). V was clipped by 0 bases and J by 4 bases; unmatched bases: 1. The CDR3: CAWSVGQGTEAFF. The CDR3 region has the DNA TGTGCCTGGAGTGTCGGACAGGGCACTGAAGCTTTCTTT.

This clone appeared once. The CDR3 protein is CAWSPREGNTIYF. The DNA for the CDR3 is TGTGCCTGGAGCCCCAGGGAGGGAAACACCATATATTTT. The J gene is TRBJ1-3, the V gene TRBV30, with D perhaps TRBD1 (5 bases). From germline, CDR1 is GTSNPN and CDR2 SVGIG (reference sequence). Trimming took off 3 bases at V and 4 bases at J, with 10 bases between the two ends. This CDR3 is 13 amino acids long. Looking up the rest from reference TRBV30 and TRBJ1-3 gives the full variable domain: SQTIHQWPATLVQPVGSPLSLECTVEGTSNPNLYWYRQAAGRGLQLLFYSVGIGQISSEVPQNLSASRPQDRQFILSSKKLLLSDSGFYLCAWSPREGNTIYFGEGSWLTVV.

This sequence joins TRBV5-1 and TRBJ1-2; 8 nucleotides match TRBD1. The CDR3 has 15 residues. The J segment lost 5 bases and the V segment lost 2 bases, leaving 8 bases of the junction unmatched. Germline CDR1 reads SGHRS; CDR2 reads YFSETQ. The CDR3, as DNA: TGCGCCAGCAGCTTCACAGCAGGGGGCGGGTATGGCTACACCTTC. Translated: CASSFTAGGGYGYTF.

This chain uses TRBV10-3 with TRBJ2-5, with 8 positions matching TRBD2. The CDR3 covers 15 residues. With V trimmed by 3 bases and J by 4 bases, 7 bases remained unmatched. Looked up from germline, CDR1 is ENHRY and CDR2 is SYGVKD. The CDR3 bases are TGTGCCATCAGTGATCCGGGAGGGCTCAGAGAGACCCAGTACTTC. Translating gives CAISDPGGLRETQYF.

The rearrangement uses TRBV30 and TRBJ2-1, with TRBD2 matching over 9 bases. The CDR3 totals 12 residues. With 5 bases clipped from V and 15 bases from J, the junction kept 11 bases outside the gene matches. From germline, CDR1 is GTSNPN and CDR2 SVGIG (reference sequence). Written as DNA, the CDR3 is TGTGCCTGGCGGCAAGGGCGGGAGGGGTCGTTCTTC. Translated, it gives CAWRQGREGSFF.

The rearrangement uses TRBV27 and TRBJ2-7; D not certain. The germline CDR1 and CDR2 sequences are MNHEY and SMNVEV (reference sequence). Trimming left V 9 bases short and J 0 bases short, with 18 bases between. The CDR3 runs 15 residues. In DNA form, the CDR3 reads TGTGCCAGTTCGACCGCCCGGTCCAGCTCCTACGAGCAGTACTTC. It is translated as CASSTARSSSYEQYF.